Listed below are T cell receptor beta chains from one sample, sequenced in a study of beta chain features in type 1 diabetes. TCRdb keeps only in-frame clones here, not all; method: immunoSEQ multiplex PCR. The sample records 640,000 or so clones, 13% being singletons. Sequenced: naive CD4+ T cells from blood. The receptor set was obtained from a man younger than 35 with type 1 diabetes. Both conserved end residues are part of each CDR3. A D gene is named only where the DNA matches it firmly. The size of a clone is reported for some rows only, either as once, few or many, or as a class for expanded clones.

v_gene: TRBV7-2
j_gene: TRBJ2-1
d_gene: TRBD1
abundance: many
CDR3aa: CASSQGQGLWNEQFF
CDR3nt: TGTGCCAGCAGCCAGGGACAGGGATTGTGGAATGAGCAGTTCTTC

v_gene: TRBV28
j_gene: TRBJ1-5
d_gene: .
abundance: .
CDR3aa: CASSLRTYYSNQPQHF
CDR3nt: TGTGCCAGCAGTTTAAGGACGTACTATAGCAATCAGCCCCAGCATTTT

v_gene: TRBV15
j_gene: TRBJ1-2
d_gene: .
abundance: few
CDR3aa: CATSREFNGYTF
CDR3nt: TGTGCCACCAGCAGGGAGTTCAATGGCTACACCTTC

v_gene: TRBV2
j_gene: TRBJ1-5
d_gene: .
abundance: .
CDR3aa: CASSLLEPQHF
CDR3nt: TGTGCCAGCAGTCTACTGGAGCCCCAGCATTTT

v_gene: TRBV30
j_gene: TRBJ1-1
d_gene: .
abundance: .
CDR3aa: CAWSPGGPEAFF
CDR3nt: TGTGCCTGGAGTCCTGGGGGCCCTGAAGCTTTCTTT

v_gene: TRBV7-2
j_gene: TRBJ1-3
d_gene: .
abundance: few
CDR3aa: CASSLAPGGNTIYF
CDR3nt: TGTGCCAGCAGCTTAGCTCCAGGTGGAAACACCATATATTTT

v_gene: TRBV9
j_gene: TRBJ1-6
d_gene: .
abundance: .
CDR3aa: CASSVVPQSMESPLHF
CDR3nt: TGTGCCAGCAGCGTAGTACCCCAGTCCATGGAGTCACCCCTCCACTTT

v_gene: TRBV10-3
j_gene: TRBJ2-5
d_gene: .
abundance: few
CDR3aa: CAISPGGAQETQYF
CDR3nt: TGTGCCATCAGCCCGGGTGGGGCCCAAGAGACCCAGTACTTC

v_gene: TRBV7-9
j_gene: TRBJ1-5
d_gene: TRBD1
abundance: .
CDR3aa: CASSPGTGGRIQPQHF
CDR3nt: TGTGCCAGCAGCCCCGGGACAGGGGGAAGGATTCAGCCCCAGCATTTT

v_gene: TRBV27
j_gene: TRBJ2-2
d_gene: .
abundance: .
CDR3aa: CASSFHRTNTGELFF
CDR3nt: TGTGCCAGCAGTTTCCACAGAACGAACACCGGGGAGCTGTTTTTT

v_gene: TRBV14
j_gene: TRBJ1-2
d_gene: .
abundance: few
CDR3aa: CASSSGHGYTF
CDR3nt: TGTGCCAGCAGCAGCGGGCATGGCTACACCTTC

v_gene: TRBV4-1
j_gene: TRBJ2-6
d_gene: .
abundance: few
CDR3aa: CASSQDIGAGANVLTF
CDR3nt: TGCGCCAGCAGCCAAGATATAGGGGCTGGGGCCAACGTCCTGACTTTC

v_gene: TRBV19
j_gene: TRBJ2-6
d_gene: .
abundance: .
CDR3aa: CASSRGTASSGANVLTF
CDR3nt: TGTGCCAGTAGTCGCGGGACAGCGAGCTCTGGGGCCAACGTCCTGACTTTC

v_gene: TRBV2
j_gene: TRBJ1-6
d_gene: TRBD1
abundance: few
CDR3aa: CASSEGQGARSPLHF
CDR3nt: TGTGCCAGCAGTGAGGGACAGGGGGCGCGTTCACCCCTCCACTTT

v_gene: TRBV30
j_gene: TRBJ2-1
d_gene: .
abundance: few
CDR3aa: CAWRRPPSYNEQFF
CDR3nt: TGTGCCTGGAGGCGGCCGCCGTCCTACAATGAGCAGTTCTTC

v_gene: TRBV7-9
j_gene: TRBJ1-6
d_gene: .
abundance: .
CDR3aa: CASVWDGYSPLHF
CDR3nt: TGTGCCAGCGTCTGGGACGGGTATTCACCCCTCCACTTT

v_gene: TRBV5-1
j_gene: TRBJ2-2
d_gene: .
abundance: few
CDR3aa: CASSLLNTGELFF
CDR3nt: TGCGCCAGCAGCTTGCTGAACACCGGGGAGCTGTTTTTT

v_gene: TRBV6-1
j_gene: TRBJ2-7
d_gene: .
abundance: .
CDR3aa: CASRAQGNRDEQYF
CDR3nt: TGTGCCAGCAGGGCTCAGGGGAATCGTGACGAGCAGTACTTC

v_gene: TRBV15
j_gene: TRBJ1-2
d_gene: .
abundance: few
CDR3aa: CATSRDRGVDGGYTF
CDR3nt: TGTGCCACCAGCAGAGACCGAGGGGTGGACGGTGGCTACACCTTC

v_gene: TRBV25-1
j_gene: TRBJ1-5
d_gene: TRBD1
abundance: .
CDR3aa: CASSDGQGVNQPQHF
CDR3nt: TGTGCCAGCAGTGACGGACAGGGGGTCAATCAGCCCCAGCATTTT

v_gene: TRBV5-6
j_gene: TRBJ1-6
d_gene: .
abundance: .
CDR3aa: CASSKDKGWNNSPLHF
CDR3nt: TGTGCCAGCAGCAAGGACAAGGGATGGAATAATTCACCCCTCCACTTT

v_gene: TRBV27
j_gene: TRBJ1-6
d_gene: TRBD1
abundance: few
CDR3aa: CASSLSDGTGLAPLHF
CDR3nt: TGTGCCAGCAGTTTATCTGATGGGACAGGGTTAGCACCCCTCCACTTT

v_gene: TRBV10-1
j_gene: TRBJ2-7
d_gene: .
abundance: .
CDR3aa: CASSEQGKVYEQYF
CDR3nt: TGCGCCAGCAGTGAGCAGGGTAAGGTCTACGAGCAGTACTTC

v_gene: TRBV7-2
j_gene: TRBJ2-5
d_gene: .
abundance: .
CDR3aa: CASSLAGVQETQYF
CDR3nt: TGTGCCAGCAGCTTAGCAGGGGTCCAAGAGACCCAGTACTTC

v_gene: TRBV5-8
j_gene: TRBJ2-1
d_gene: TRBD1
abundance: few
CDR3aa: CASSSEGQSGSYNEQFF
CDR3nt: TGTGCCAGCAGCTCCGAGGGACAGTCAGGCTCCTACAATGAGCAGTTCTTC

v_gene: TRBV2
j_gene: TRBJ2-7
d_gene: .
abundance: .
CDR3aa: CAGAPTASYEQYF
CDR3nt: TGTGCCGGCGCCCCCACAGCCTCCTACGAGCAGTACTTC

v_gene: TRBV15
j_gene: TRBJ2-1
d_gene: TRBD1
abundance: few
CDR3aa: CATSRDSGGNNEQFF
CDR3nt: TGTGCCACCAGCAGAGATTCAGGGGGCAACAATGAGCAGTTCTTC

v_gene: TRBV10-3
j_gene: TRBJ1-2
d_gene: TRBD1
abundance: .
CDR3aa: CAITSGQGNYGYTF
CDR3nt: TGTGCCATCACCTCGGGACAGGGGAACTATGGCTACACCTTC

v_gene: TRBV29-1
j_gene: TRBJ1-4
d_gene: .
abundance: few
CDR3aa: CSTRDATNEKLFF
CDR3nt: TGCAGCACCAGGGATGCAACTAATGAAAAACTGTTTTTT